Shown below are 21 T cell receptor beta chains from a single sample sequenced in a study of T cell repertoires in ileal Crohn's disease. The time point here: neoterminal ileum biopsy at postoperative endoscopy, about 6 months after surgery. Profiled with immunoSEQ multiplex PCR; TCRdb holds only in-frame clones, not every one. The sample includes 55,000 to 65,000 clones, 85% to 90% of them seen just once. The sample taken for sequencing was ileal tissue. The source of these receptors is an adult with Crohn's disease.

The chain's CDR3 is CASSLPGGTQYF. DNA of the CDR3: TGTGCCAGCAGCTTGCCGGGAGGGACGCAGTATTTT. The chain joins TRBV7-2 to TRBJ2-3; TRBD2 agrees at 8 bases. CDR3 length equals 12 residues. With 3 bases clipped from V and 9 bases from J, the junction kept 2 bases outside the gene matches. CDR1 is SGHTA, CDR2 FQGNSA, per germline.

J is TRBJ2-1 and V is TRBV7-9, with TRBD1 matching 7 bases. Germline CDR1 and CDR2: SEHNR and FQNEAQ (reference sequence). Trimming took 3 bases from V and 7 from J; bases not matched to a gene: 15. The CDR3 sequence is 17 residues long. DNA of the CDR3: TGTGCCAGCAGCTTCAAATTAACAGGGGCCACCATGAATGAGCAGTTCTTC. Translation gives CASSFKLTGATMNEQFF. Based on the CDR3 plus reference TRBV7-9 and TRBJ2-1, the full variable domain is DTGVSQNPRHKITKRGQNVTFRCDPISEHNRLYWYRQTLGQGPEFLTYFQNEAQLEKSRLLSDRFSAERPKGSFSTLEIQRTEQGDSAMYLCASSFKLTGATMNEQFFGPGTRLTVL.

J is TRBJ2-6 and V is TRBV19; D gene unclear. The CDR3 is 20 amino acids. Trimming took 7 bases from V and 0 from J, leaving 25 bases between them. Germline V gene lookup returns CDR1 LNHDA and CDR2 SQIVND (reference sequence). The CDR3 coding sequence is TGTGCCAGTATTCAGACCCATTACAATTTACAGCTCTCTGGGGCCAACGTCCTGACTTTC. Encoded protein: CASIQTHYNLQLSGANVLTF.

Only a few counts were recorded for this clone. This chain joins TRBV6-1 and TRBJ1-4; possibly TRBD1 for D (6 bases). CDR3 length: 15 residues. V was clipped by 6 bases and J by 3 bases, with 14 bases between them. Germline CDR1 MNHNS, CDR2 SASEGT. This CDR3 reads CASRNEGGANEKLFF. The CDR3, as DNA: TGTGCCAGCAGAAACGAAGGGGGGGCTAATGAAAAACTGTTTTTT.

The genes are TRBV13 and TRBJ1-4; D is undetermined. The CDR3 totals 12 residues. Germline CDR1 and CDR2: PRHDT and FYEKMQ (reference sequence). V was pared by 8 bases and J by 4 bases, with 8 bases between. CDR3 sequence: CASSSLNEKLFF. CDR3 DNA: TGTGCCAGCTCCTCTCTTAATGAAAAACTGTTTTTT. Complete variable domain (other parts from reference TRBV13 and TRBJ1-4): AAGVIQSPRHLIKEKRETATLKCYPIPRHDTVYWYQQGPGQDPQFLISFYEKMQSDKGSIPDRFSAQQFSDYHSELNMSSLELGDSALYFCASSSLNEKLFFGSGTQLSVL.

The chain uses TRBV5-1 and TRBJ2-7, with 7 bases lining up with TRBD1. The germline gives CDR1 SGHRS, CDR2 YFSETQ. With V trimmed by 5 bases and J by 0 bases, 5 bases remained unmatched. The CDR3 runs to 14 residues. The DNA of the CDR3 is TGCGCCAGCAGGGGGACAGCAGACTCCTACGAGCAGTACTTC. It codes for CASRGTADSYEQYF.

The table lists this clone with a count of one. This sequence joins TRBV6-6 and TRBJ1-5; TRBD1 might be the D (5 bases). CDR3 length: 15 amino acids. Germline V gives CDR1 MNHNY, CDR2 SVGAGI (reference sequence). V gave up 0 bases and J gave up 4 bases, with 10 bases separating them. As DNA, the CDR3 is TGTGCCAGCAGTTACTCCGGGGGTGGAAATCAGCCCCAGCATTTT. This sequence encodes CASSYSGGGNQPQHF.

The CDR3 sequence is CASSSTTGTVYGYTF. The CDR3 bases are TGTGCCAGCAGCTCTACAACCGGGACAGTATATGGCTACACCTTC. V and J are TRBV7-9 and TRBJ1-2; 7 bases align to TRBD1. Germline V gene sequence: CDR1 SEHNR, CDR2 FQNEAQ (reference sequence). The CDR3 has 15 residues. Trimming took 4 bases from V and 5 from J; bases not matched to a gene: 10.

The chain couples TRBV5-6 to TRBJ1-5; TRBD1 matches 10 bases. The CDR3 contains 16 residues. CDR1 is SGHDT and CDR2 is YYEEEE in the germline V gene. J was trimmed by 5 bases and V by 2 bases; bases with no gene match: 7. The DNA of the CDR3 is TGTGCCAGCAGCTTTGGGATGGGGACAGGGGATCAGCCCCAGCATTTT. Translating gives CASSFGMGTGDQPQHF.

This chain connects TRBV7-9 to TRBJ2-1; D is perhaps TRBD2 (5 bases). Germline V gene lookup returns CDR1 SEHNR and CDR2 FQNEAQ (reference sequence). The CDR3 consists of 12 residues. V was trimmed by 2 bases and J by 6 bases, leaving 5 bases between them. In DNA form, the CDR3 reads TGTGCCAGCAGCTTACGGGGCAATGAGCAGTTCTTC. It encodes CASSLRGNEQFF.

The rearrangement joins TRBV6-5 to TRBJ1-3; TRBD1 aligns across 10 bases. Losses at the gene ends were 2 bases for V and 3 bases for J; bases not matched to a gene: 4. The CDR3 has 16 residues. Germline loops: CDR1 MNHEY, CDR2 SVGAGI. The CDR3 coding sequence is TGTGCCAGCAGTTACGCCGGACAGGGGGGTGGAAACACCATATATTTT. This codes for CASSYAGQGGGNTIYF.

This clone was seen just once. This chain uses TRBV15 with TRBJ1-5; TRBD1 matches at 7 bases. The germline gives CDR1 LNHNV, CDR2 YYDKDF (reference sequence). V was clipped by 1 base and J by 2 bases; unmatched bases: 8. The CDR3 runs to 17 residues. The CDR3 DNA follows: TGTGCCACCAGCAGAGGACAGGGAAATGGGGGCAATCAGCCCCAGCATTTT. Translated: CATSRGQGNGGNQPQHF.

The V gene is TRBV7-2, the J gene TRBJ2-2; no reliable D call. Germline V gene sequence: CDR1 SGHTA, CDR2 FQGNSA. Trimming removed 0 bases from V and 6 bases from J, with 11 bases in between. The CDR3 is made up of 15 amino acids. The CDR3 DNA sequence: TGTGCCAGCAGCTTAGCGATAGCTAGTCCCGGGGAGCTGTTTTTT. This codes for CASSLAIASPGELFF. Together with reference TRBV7-2 and TRBJ2-2, the CDR3 gives the full variable domain: GAGVSQSPSNKVTEKGKDVELRCDPISGHTALYWYRQSLGQGLEFLIYFQGNSAPDKSGLPSDRFSAERTGGSVSTLTIQRTQQEDSAVYLCASSLAIASPGELFFGEGSRLTVL.

The chain links TRBV28 to TRBJ1-2, with TRBD1 as a possible D gene (5 bases). Germline CDR1 is MDHEN and CDR2 is SYDVKM. The CDR3 length is 14 residues. Trimming stripped 1 base from V and 4 bases from J, with 10 bases between. The CDR3 reads CASSLLAGRYGYTF. CDR3 DNA: TGTGCCAGCAGTTTATTGGCAGGGCGCTATGGCTACACCTTC.

This clone was observed once. This chain connects TRBV6-5 to TRBJ1-5, with 7 bases matching TRBD1. This CDR3 spans 15 amino acids. CDR1 and CDR2 from the germline V gene are MNHEY and SVGAGI. J gave up 1 base and V 5 bases, and 5 bases lay outside the gene matches. Here the CDR3 reads CASSVKQGSNQPQHF. CDR3 DNA: TGTGCCAGCAGTGTAAAACAGGGGAGCAATCAGCCCCAGCATTTT.

The chain combines TRBV10-1 with TRBJ2-7, with 10 positions matching TRBD1. This CDR3 is built from 20 residues. Germline CDR1 WNHNN, CDR2 SYGVQD (reference sequence). The ends lost 0 bases at V and 5 bases at J; junction bases unmatched: 19. This CDR3 reads CASSESSLLDRDRGVHEQYV. The CDR3 coding sequence is TGCGCCAGCAGTGAGTCGTCTCTACTCGACCGGGACAGGGGAGTTCACGAGCAGTACGTC.

The chain is built from TRBV19 and TRBJ2-6, with D unresolved. V was pared by 2 bases and J by 2 bases, with 13 bases between. Germline V gene lookup returns CDR1 LNHDA and CDR2 SQIVND (reference sequence). The CDR3 is 17 amino acids. The CDR3 region is CASSIFNTRTGANVLTF. The CDR3 DNA is TGTGCCAGTAGTATATTCAATACACGTACTGGGGCCAACGTCCTGACTTTC.

The V and J genes are TRBV14 and TRBJ2-5; D not certain. V lost 2 bases, J lost 3 bases, and 7 bases lay in between. There are 13 residues in the CDR3. The germline gives CDR1 SGHDN, CDR2 FVKESK. The CDR3 loop is CASSQLTKETQYF. The CDR3, as DNA: TGTGCCAGCAGCCAACTGACAAAAGAGACCCAGTACTTC.

The CDR3 sequence is CASSSGQYNQPQHF. The DNA for the CDR3 is TGTGCCAGCAGTTCGGGACAGTACAATCAGCCCCAGCATTTT. V and J are TRBV5-6 and TRBJ1-5; TRBD1 matches 7 bases. Germline assignment: CDR1 SGHDT and CDR2 YYEEEE. The CDR3 is 14 residues long. Unmatched junction bases numbered 5, after V lost 5 bases and J lost 3 bases. The full variable domain, its missing parts supplied by reference TRBV5-6 and TRBJ1-5, is DAGVTQSPTHLIKTRGQQVTLRCSPKSGHDTVSWYQQALGQGPQFIFQYYEEEERQRGNFPDRFSGHQFPNYSSELNVNALLLGDSALYLCASSSGQYNQPQHFGDGTRLSIL.

J is TRBJ1-3 and V is TRBV5-6; maybe TRBD1 (5 bases). The CDR3 extends over 19 amino acids. Trimming pared 3 bases from V and 0 bases from J, leaving 22 bases between. The germline gives CDR1 SGHDT, CDR2 YYEEEE. The CDR3 DNA is TGTGCCAGCAGCTCCATTATGATTAGGGGCTTGGGCTCTGGAAACACCATATATTTT. Translated, it gives CASSSIMIRGLGSGNTIYF.

The CDR3 sequence is CASSLSGRTYEQYV. CDR3 nucleotides: TGTGCCAGCAGCTTAAGCGGGAGGACCTACGAGCAGTACGTC. The rearrangement joins TRBV7-9 to TRBJ2-7, with 9 bases fitting TRBD2. The J segment lost 2 bases and the V segment lost 2 bases, leaving 1 base of the junction unmatched. The CDR3 runs to 14 residues. Per germline, CDR1 SEHNR and CDR2 FQNEAQ (reference sequence).